This TCR beta chain was captured in a study of T cells in localized non-small cell lung cancer. Overall study findings and caveats: In adjacent lung, a median roughly 57 of the top 100 tumor clones were found. In uninvolved adjacent lung, T cell clonality reached its highest value, exceeding tumor.

The method was immunoSEQ multiplex PCR; TCRdb's version includes in-frame clones alone and lacks a portion of them. Seen here are 35,000 to 40,000 clones, over 75% observed once, and the top ten hold 17%. Trimming left V 8 bases short and J 4 bases short, with 12 bases between. Germline assignment: CDR1 LNHDA and CDR2 SQIVND (reference sequence). CDR3 length: 13 amino acids. With regard to this clone: Antigen unknown.

The J gene is TRBJ1-3, the V gene TRBV19; perhaps TRBD1 as D (5 bases). Sequencing was performed on peripheral blood, taken before any cancer treatment. The receptor was isolated from a male donor at least 60 years old with stage III squamous cell lung carcinoma. In nucleotides, the CDR3 is TGTGCCAGTTCAATGGGGCGCGGAAACACCATATATTTT. It yields the protein CASSMGRGNTIYF.